The 20 T cell receptor beta chains given below trace back to one sample, sequenced in a study of blood T cell repertoires in COVID-19. TCRdb keeps only in-frame clones here, not all; method: immunoSEQ multiplex PCR. The table lists some 150,000 clones, about 83% of them singletons, with roughly 3.6% in the top ten. Sequenced input: peripheral blood. These receptors originate from a man aged 18 to 29 with active or convalescent COVID-19.

This chain joins TRBV6-5 and TRBJ1-5; a weak D match, TRBD1 (6 bases). The CDR3 runs 15 residues. V lost 4 bases to trimming and J lost 7 bases, with 17 bases between them. Germline CDR1 reads MNHEY; CDR2 reads SVGAGI. The CDR3 reads CASSSTGSAGQPQHF. The CDR3 DNA reads TGTGCCAGCAGTTCAACAGGGTCCGCCGGGCAGCCCCAGCATTTT.

The J gene is TRBJ1-6, the V gene TRBV7-6; no clear D gene. The CDR3 is 16 residues long. The ends were cut back, 0 bases at V and 9 bases at J, with 15 bases in the middle. Per the germline V gene, CDR1 is SGHVS and CDR2 is FNYEAQ. The chain's CDR3 is CASSLAVDGSGSPLHF. As DNA, the CDR3 is TGTGCCAGCAGCTTAGCAGTTGACGGATCGGGTTCACCCCTCCACTTT. Combining the CDR3 with reference TRBV7-6 and TRBJ1-6 gives the whole variable domain GAGVSQSPRYKVTKRGQDVALRCDPISGHVSLYWYRQALGQGPEFLTYFNYEAQQDKSGLPNDRFSAERPEGSISTLTIQRTEQRDSAMYRCASSLAVDGSGSPLHFGNGTRLTVT.

The chain combines TRBV4-1 with TRBJ1-4, with no clear D. The length of the CDR3 is 13 residues. V was clipped by 4 bases and J by 7 bases, with 10 bases between them. Per germline, CDR1 MGHRA and CDR2 YSYEKL. CDR3 DNA: TGCGCCAGCAGCCTACTGAATGGTGAAAAACTGTTTTTT. The encoded protein is CASSLLNGEKLFF.

The chain uses TRBV6-5 and TRBJ1-2; a weak D match, TRBD1 (5 bases). The CDR3 length is 15 residues. Germline lookup yields CDR1 MNHEY and CDR2 SVGAGI. The germline V and J ends were trimmed by 6 bases and 4 bases, with 18 bases remaining between them. This CDR3 is CASRAMDAGIYGYTF. The CDR3 nucleotides are TGTGCCAGCAGGGCAATGGACGCAGGGATCTATGGCTACACCTTC.

This clone appeared once. This sequence joins TRBV7-2 and TRBJ2-7; 8 nucleotides match TRBD1. The length of the CDR3 is 14 residues. Germline trimming cut 5 bases from V and 2 bases from J; bases unmatched to any gene: 5. Germline CDR1 SGHTA, CDR2 FQGNSA. The DNA for the CDR3 is TGTGCCAGCAGCCGGTGGACAGGGACCTACGAGCAGTACTTC. Translating it yields CASSRWTGTYEQYF.

V usage is TRBV11-2 and J usage is TRBJ2-7; the D gene is possibly TRBD2 (6 bases). CDR1 is SGHAT, CDR2 FQNNGV, per germline. Deletions cut 1 base from V and 0 bases from J, with 10 bases between. The CDR3 totals 15 residues. In DNA form, the CDR3 reads TGTGCCAGCAGCTTAGGTGCGGGGCCCTCCTACGAGCAGTACTTC. The encoded protein is CASSLGAGPSYEQYF.

The V call is TRBV7-9, the J call TRBJ2-6, with 11 bases that match TRBD1. CDR1 and CDR2 from the germline V gene are SEHNR and FQNEAQ (reference sequence). The CDR3 length is 19 residues. V lost 4 bases and J lost 0; bases outside the gene matches: 8. The CDR3 sequence is CASSSLLGTGGSGANVLTF. The CDR3 region has the DNA TGTGCCAGCAGCTCATTATTAGGGACAGGGGGCTCTGGGGCCAACGTCCTGACTTTC.

The rearrangement links TRBV4-1 to TRBJ1-2, with D maybe TRBD1 (5 bases). The CDR3 runs 15 residues. The ends were cut back, 1 base at V and 4 bases at J, with 13 bases in the middle. Germline V gene data show CDR1 as MGHRA and CDR2 as YSYEKL. The CDR3 sequence: CASSQGPGQFYGYTF. The CDR3 DNA follows: TGCGCCAGCAGCCAAGGACCTGGACAATTCTATGGCTACACCTTC.

The rearrangement uses TRBV28 and TRBJ2-1; 14 nucleotides match TRBD2. The CDR3 contains 14 residues. The germline gives CDR1 MDHEN, CDR2 SYDVKM. V lost 4 bases to trimming and J lost 13 bases; unmatched junction nucleotides: 6. CDR3 nucleotide sequence: TGTGCCAGCAGTTCCGGGACTAGCGGGAGAAGCCAGTTCTTC. Protein product: CASSSGTSGRSQFF.

The V call is TRBV7-9, the J call TRBJ2-3; 12 bases line up with TRBD2. Unmatched junction bases numbered 8, after V lost 5 bases and J lost 2 bases. From germline, CDR1 is SEHNR and CDR2 FQNEAQ (reference sequence). CDR3 length: 17 amino acids. CDR3 sequence (DNA): TGTGCCAGCAGCCAATCACTAGCGGGGGGCGACACAGATACGCAGTATTTT. It translates to CASSQSLAGGDTDTQYF.

The CDR3 sequence is CATSDPSRGGEGDYGYTF. The CDR3 coding sequence is TGTGCCACCAGTGATCCCTCGAGAGGTGGGGAGGGTGACTATGGCTACACCTTC. V usage is TRBV24-1 and J usage is TRBJ1-2, with unresolved D. The V end was cut by 3 bases, the J end by 3 bases, with 22 bases between. Germline-derived CDR1 and CDR2 are KGHDR and SFDVKD. This CDR3 contains 18 residues.

The V call is TRBV10-3, the J call TRBJ2-6; D ambiguous. The CDR3 spans 19 residues. V shed 0 bases and J shed 0 bases, with 15 bases lying between them. Looked up from germline, CDR1 is ENHRY and CDR2 is SYGVKD. CDR3 region: CAISESRYSENSGANVLTF. The CDR3 DNA reads TGTGCCATCAGTGAGTCGAGGTATTCGGAAAACTCTGGGGCCAACGTCCTGACTTTC.

This chain links TRBV19 with TRBJ1-1, with D uncertain. The V end lost 2 bases, the J end lost 4 bases, and 8 bases lay between the germline ends. In germline, CDR1 is LNHDA, CDR2 SQIVND (reference sequence). CDR3 length: 13 amino acids. The CDR3 coding sequence is TGTGCCAGTAGTATACGTGTGAGCACTGAAGCTTTCTTT. Translation: CASSIRVSTEAFF.

The chain couples TRBV6-1 to TRBJ1-2, with D tentatively TRBD1 (5 bases). CDR1 MNHNS and CDR2 SASEGT come from the germline V gene. Trimming removed 1 base at V and 3 bases at J, with 12 bases between. The CDR3 covers 15 residues. In DNA form, the CDR3 reads TGTGCCAGCAGTGAAGAAGGGGCAGGGTACTATGGCTACACCTTC. Translating gives CASSEEGAGYYGYTF.

The CDR3 loop reads CASSYETFYNSPLHF. The CDR3 coding sequence is TGTGCCAGCAGTTACGAGACTTTCTATAATTCACCCCTCCACTTT. The gene calls are TRBV6-5 and TRBJ1-6; D gene uncertain. The germline CDR1 and CDR2 sequences are MNHEY and SVGAGI. CDR3 length: 15 amino acids. Trimming stripped 2 bases from V and 3 bases from J, with 8 bases between.

This chain joins TRBV3-1 (or the pseudogene TRBV3-2) and TRBJ2-3, with D unclear. Germline V gene sequence: CDR1 LGHDT, CDR2 YNNKEL (reference sequence). The CDR3 spans 12 residues. Trimming took 3 bases from V and 10 from J, leaving 11 bases between them. Written as DNA, the CDR3 is TGTGCCAGCAGCCAGCGGCCCCAACCGCAGTATTTT. It is translated as CASSQRPQPQYF.

V usage is TRBV7-8 and J usage is TRBJ1-6; TRBD1 might be the D (6 bases). The germline CDR1 and CDR2 sequences are SGHVS and FQNEAQ. The V and J ends lost 4 bases and 9 bases respectively, with 22 bases between them. This CDR3 is 17 amino acids long. This chain's CDR3 is CASSSGRLNLGGSPLHF. The CDR3 region has the DNA TGTGCCAGCAGCTCCGGACGACTGAACCTAGGGGGTTCACCCCTCCACTTT.

This chain uses TRBV7-9 with TRBJ2-7; D is perhaps TRBD1 (5 bases). V was trimmed by 1 base and J by 7 bases, leaving 8 bases between them. Germline-derived CDR1 and CDR2 are SEHNR and FQNEAQ (reference sequence). The CDR3 is 12 residues long. The CDR3 is CASSLGRAEQYV. The DNA for the CDR3 is TGTGCCAGCAGCTTAGGCAGGGCGGAGCAGTACGTC.

The table lists this clone with a count of one. The chain combines TRBV7-9 with TRBJ1-1; 9 nucleotides line up with TRBD1. Germline CDR1 is SEHNR and CDR2 is FQNEAQ (reference sequence). The CDR3 length is 14 residues. The trim removed 3 bases at V and 6 bases at J, leaving 5 bases unmatched. CDR3 sequence reads: CASSLSDRGAEAFF. CDR3 coding DNA: TGTGCCAGCAGCTTGTCGGACAGGGGCGCTGAAGCTTTCTTT. The whole variable domain, filled in from reference TRBV7-9 and TRBJ1-1, reads DTGVSQNPRHKITKRGQNVTFRCDPISEHNRLYWYRQTLGQGPEFLTYFQNEAQLEKSRLLSDRFSAERPKGSFSTLEIQRTEQGDSAMYLCASSLSDRGAEAFFGQGTRLTVV.

This chain links TRBV7-8 with TRBJ2-7; 7 nucleotides line up with TRBD1. Germline V gene data show CDR1 as SGHVS and CDR2 as FQNEAQ. The CDR3 has 15 residues. The V and J ends lost 3 bases and 1 base, in that order; junction bases with no gene match: 6. The CDR3 sequence: CASSFTRTGSYEQYF. The CDR3 coding sequence is TGTGCCAGCAGCTTTACAAGGACAGGATCCTACGAGCAGTACTTC. The complete variable domain, with remaining parts taken from reference TRBV7-8 and TRBJ2-7, reads GAGVSQSPRYKVAKRGQDVALRCDPISGHVSLFWYQQALGQGPEFLTYFQNEAQLDKSGLPSDRFFAERPEGSVSTLKIQRTQQEDSAVYLCASSFTRTGSYEQYFGPGTRLTVT.